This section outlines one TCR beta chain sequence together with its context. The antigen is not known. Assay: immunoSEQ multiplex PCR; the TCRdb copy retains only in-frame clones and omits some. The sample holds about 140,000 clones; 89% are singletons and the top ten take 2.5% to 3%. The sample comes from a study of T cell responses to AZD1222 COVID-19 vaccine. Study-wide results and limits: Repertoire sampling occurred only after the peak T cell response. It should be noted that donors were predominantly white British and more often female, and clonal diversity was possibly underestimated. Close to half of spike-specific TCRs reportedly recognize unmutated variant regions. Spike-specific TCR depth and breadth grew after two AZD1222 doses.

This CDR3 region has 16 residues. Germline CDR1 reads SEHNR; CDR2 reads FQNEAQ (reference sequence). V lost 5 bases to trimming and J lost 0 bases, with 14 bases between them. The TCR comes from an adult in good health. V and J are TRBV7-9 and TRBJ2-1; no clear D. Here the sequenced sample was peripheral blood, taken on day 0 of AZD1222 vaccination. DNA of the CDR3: TGTGCCAGCAGCAATAAGGTACCTAGCTCCTACAATGAGCAGTTCTTC. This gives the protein CASSNKVPSSYNEQFF.